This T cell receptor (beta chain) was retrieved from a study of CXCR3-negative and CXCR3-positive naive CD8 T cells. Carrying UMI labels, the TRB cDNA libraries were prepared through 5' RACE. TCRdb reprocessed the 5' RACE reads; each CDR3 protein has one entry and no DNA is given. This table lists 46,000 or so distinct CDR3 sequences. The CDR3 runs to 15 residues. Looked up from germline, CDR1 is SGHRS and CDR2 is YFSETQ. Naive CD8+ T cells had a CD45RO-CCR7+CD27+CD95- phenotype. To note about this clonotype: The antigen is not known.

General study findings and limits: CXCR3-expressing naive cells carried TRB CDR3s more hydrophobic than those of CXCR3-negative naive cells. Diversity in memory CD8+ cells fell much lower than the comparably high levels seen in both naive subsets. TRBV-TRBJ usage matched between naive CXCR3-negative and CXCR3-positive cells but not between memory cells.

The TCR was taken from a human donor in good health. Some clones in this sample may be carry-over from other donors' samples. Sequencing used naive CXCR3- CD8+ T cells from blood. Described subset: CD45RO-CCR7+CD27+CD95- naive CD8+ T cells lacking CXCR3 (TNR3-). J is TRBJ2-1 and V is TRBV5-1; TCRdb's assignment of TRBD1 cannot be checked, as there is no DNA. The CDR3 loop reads CASSLVWGTGGEQFF.